Following are 13 T cell receptor beta chains from one sample sequenced in a study of blood T cell repertoires in COVID-19. Produced via immunoSEQ multiplex PCR; TCRdb's table is partial and in-frame only. This table has about 350,000 clones, more than 85% appearing once. The sample consisted of PBMCs or T cells enriched from blood (not recorded which). These receptors were collected from a woman in her twenties or thirties who had recovered from COVID-19.

The chain is built from TRBV5-6 and TRBJ2-5; D unclear. The V and J ends lost 0 bases and 1 base respectively, with 7 bases between them. Germline-derived CDR1 and CDR2 are SGHDT and YYEEEE. The CDR3 totals 14 residues. For the CDR3, the DNA is TGTGCCAGCAGCTTGGACAGTCTCCAAGAGACCCAGTACTTC. The encoded protein is CASSLDSLQETQYF.

The rearrangement joins TRBV10-1 to TRBJ2-2; a weak D match, TRBD2 (5 bases). V gave up 2 bases and J gave up 2 bases, with 6 bases separating them. Per the germline V gene, CDR1 is WNHNN and CDR2 is SYGVQD (reference sequence). CDR3 length: 14 residues. The CDR3 nucleotides are TGCGCCAGCAGTGAGCGACTAAACACCGGGGAGCTGTTTTTT. Translating it yields CASSERLNTGELFF.

The rearrangement links TRBV29-1 to TRBJ2-3, with a possible D match to TRBD2 (6 bases). Trimming shortened V by 0 bases and J by 6 bases, and 10 bases separated the two germline ends. The length of the CDR3 is 13 residues. Per germline, CDR1 SQVTM and CDR2 ANQGSEA. The CDR3 nucleotides are TGCAGCGTTGAAGATTCCACTAGCGATACGCAGTATTTT. Translation gives CSVEDSTSDTQYF.

This chain links TRBV5-4 with TRBJ2-7; maybe TRBD2 (5 bases). From germline, CDR1 is SGHNT and CDR2 YYREEE (reference sequence). This CDR3 contains 16 residues. V lost 3 bases, J lost 5 bases, and 21 bases lay in between. CDR3 DNA sequence: TGTGCCAGCAGCTCTGAGACCGCCATTCCCGGGGACGAGCAGTACTTC. This sequence encodes CASSSETAIPGDEQYF.

This clone has just one count. This chain links TRBV7-2 with TRBJ1-5; D is unclear. The CDR3 is 15 residues long. V was clipped by 5 bases and J by 6 bases, with 17 bases between them. CDR1 and CDR2 from the germline V gene are SGHTA and FQGNSA. CDR3 sequence (DNA): TGTGCCAGCAGCGAACAAGGAGCGGGAGGTCAGCCCCAGCATTTT. This gives the protein CASSEQGAGGQPQHF.

The chain recombines TRBV11-2 with TRBJ2-3; 9 nucleotides line up with TRBD1. The CDR3 runs 13 residues. The V gene end was trimmed by 11 bases and the J gene end by 6 bases; junction bases not matched to a gene: 9. Germline values: CDR1 SGHAT, CDR2 FQNNGV. CDR3 amino acids: CAEGGTGMDTQYF. In nucleotides, the CDR3 is TGTGCCGAGGGAGGGACAGGGATGGATACGCAGTATTTT.

The rearrangement joins TRBV7-6 to TRBJ1-5; tentative D call: TRBD1 (5 bases). The CDR3 is made up of 15 amino acids. Germline V CDR1 and CDR2: SGHVS, FNYEAQ. V was clipped by 1 base and J by 4 bases, with 11 bases between them. The CDR3 loop reads CASSLGAGRNQPQHF. The DNA of the CDR3 is TGTGCCAGCAGCTTAGGGGCAGGGCGGAATCAGCCCCAGCATTTT.

This clone appeared a few times. The chain carries TRBV18 and TRBJ2-1; 7 bases align to TRBD2. Germline trimming cut 6 bases from V and 7 bases from J; bases unmatched to any gene: 12. The CDR3 covers 15 residues. Germline loops: CDR1 KGHSH, CDR2 LQKENI. The CDR3 DNA reads as TGTGCCAGCTCCGTGGTGTCTGGCGGGGGAAATGAGCAGTTCTTC. Its protein product is CASSVVSGGGNEQFF.

J is TRBJ1-5 and V is TRBV18; no definite D call. This CDR3 contains 13 residues. Germline V gene sequence: CDR1 KGHSH, CDR2 LQKENI. V was clipped by 1 base and J by 9 bases, with 10 bases between them. The CDR3 spells CASSPRDAGPQHF. For the CDR3, the DNA is TGTGCCAGCTCACCACGCGACGCGGGGCCCCAGCATTTT.

The rearrangement uses TRBV2 and TRBJ2-7, with D possibly being TRBD1 (6 bases). The CDR3 runs 15 residues. In germline, CDR1 is SNHLY, CDR2 FYNNEI. V lost 5 bases and J 2 bases, leaving 16 bases between the germline ends. The DNA for the CDR3 is TGTGCCAGCAGTCTAACCGGGACACTTACCTACGAGCAGTACTTC. Protein product: CASSLTGTLTYEQYF. Full variable domain (remainder filled in from reference TRBV2 and TRBJ2-7): EPEVTQTPSHQVTQMGQEVILRCVPISNHLYFYWYRQILGQKVEFLVSFYNNEISEKSEIFDDQFSVERPDGSNFTLKIRSTKLEDSAMYFCASSLTGTLTYEQYFGPGTRLTVT.

V is TRBV6-5 and J is TRBJ1-2, with TRBD1 as a possible D gene (6 bases). V shed 7 bases and J shed 4 bases, with 10 bases lying between them. The CDR3 is 12 amino acids. Germline-derived CDR1 and CDR2 are MNHEY and SVGAGI. Written as DNA, the CDR3 is TGTGCCAGCAACAGGGCCTCCTATGGCTACACCTTC. Amino acids: CASNRASYGYTF.

This chain joins TRBV19 and TRBJ1-4; TRBD1 agrees at 10 bases. The CDR3 is 15 amino acids. Germline-derived CDR1 and CDR2 are LNHDA and SQIVND (reference sequence). V dropped 5 bases and J dropped 7; count of bases not matched to a gene: 7. CDR3 in amino acids: CASSPTTGGREKLFF. The CDR3 nucleotides read TGTGCCAGTAGTCCTACGACAGGGGGCCGTGAAAAACTGTTTTTT.

The V and J genes are TRBV5-5 and TRBJ1-6; possibly TRBD1 for D (6 bases). Germline CDR1 SGHKS, CDR2 YYEKEE (reference sequence). The ends were cut back, 2 bases at V and 6 bases at J, with 12 bases in the middle. The CDR3 spans 15 residues. The CDR3 spells CASSFPGTSNSPLHF. The DNA for the CDR3 is TGTGCCAGCAGCTTCCCGGGGACATCTAATTCACCCCTCCACTTT.